The 12 T cell receptor beta chains reported below all come from one sample, sequenced in a study of cytomegalovirus exposure and HLA in healthy donors. A multiplex PCR was run with 60 Vbeta primers and 13 Jbeta primers. Generated by immunoSEQ multiplex PCR, the TCRdb table keeps only in-frame clones and is missing some. The repertoire holds 150,000 to 200,000 clones, approximately 71% seen once, with around 1.5% in the top ten. Sequencing used PBMCs. The origin of the receptors is a girl under 18 in good health and CMV-seronegative.

The DNA of the CDR3 is TGTGCCAGCAGCTTAAGGCCCCCTGACAAGGCTAATGAAAAACTGTTTTTT. Residues: CASSLRPPDKANEKLFF. V and J are TRBV11-2 and TRBJ1-4; no reliable D call. The ends were cut back, 2 bases at V and 3 bases at J, with 16 bases in the middle. Looked up from germline, CDR1 is SGHAT and CDR2 is FQNNGV. This CDR3 has 17 residues.

This clone has a handful of counts. V is TRBV5-5 and J is TRBJ2-7; 8 bases are a match to TRBD2. J gave up 4 bases and V 0 bases, and 6 bases lay outside the gene matches. The CDR3 runs 15 residues. Germline lookup yields CDR1 SGHKS and CDR2 YYEKEE (reference sequence). This CDR3 reads CASSLGSGGIYEQYF. As DNA, the CDR3 is TGTGCCAGCAGCTTGGGAAGCGGGGGAATATACGAGCAGTACTTC.

The V gene is TRBV9, the J gene TRBJ1-2; 7 nucleotides agree with TRBD1. The length of the CDR3 is 13 residues. The junction had 4 bases not matched to a gene; V was cut back by 0 bases and J by 8 bases. Germline V CDR1 and CDR2: SGDLS, YYNGEE. CDR3 amino acids: CASSVEQGSGYTF. The CDR3 nucleotides read TGTGCCAGCAGCGTAGAACAGGGGAGCGGCTACACCTTC.

The chain employs TRBV18 and TRBJ1-1, with D uncertain. Trimming pared 1 base from V and 10 bases from J, leaving 13 bases between. CDR1 and CDR2 from the germline V gene are KGHSH and LQKENI. The CDR3 has 13 residues. CDR3 sequence reads: CASSPLEESRAFF. CDR3 bases: TGTGCCAGCTCACCACTCGAAGAGTCGAGAGCTTTCTTT.

The V gene is TRBV7-6, the J gene TRBJ1-6; 8 positions match TRBD1. V was clipped by 4 bases and J by 7 bases; unmatched bases: 9. Germline loops: CDR1 SGHVS, CDR2 FNYEAQ. The CDR3 is 16 amino acids. DNA of the CDR3: TGTGCCAGCAGCTCTGGGCCGACAGGGGCGAATTCACCCCTCCACTTT. Encoded protein: CASSSGPTGANSPLHF.

CDR3 DNA sequence: TGTGCCAGCAGCGTAGCAGGGGACAGCTATAATTCACCCCTCCACTTT. This encodes CASSVAGDSYNSPLHF. The J gene is TRBJ1-6, the V gene TRBV9; 7 bases line up with TRBD1. CDR1 and CDR2 from the germline V gene are SGDLS and YYNGEE. The V segment lost 0 bases and the J segment 3 bases; nucleotides outside the gene matches: 3. The CDR3 runs 16 residues.

This clone has only one observation. This chain links TRBV6-4 with TRBJ1-3, with 7 bases fitting TRBD1. This CDR3 spans 16 amino acids. Germline-derived CDR1 and CDR2 are MRHNA and SNTAGT. V was clipped by 0 bases and J by 5 bases; unmatched bases: 7. This CDR3 reads CASSDSIQGVRNTIYF. The CDR3 coding sequence is TGTGCCAGCAGTGACTCGATCCAGGGGGTGAGAAACACCATATATTTT.

The chain links TRBV2 to TRBJ2-6, with D maybe TRBD2 (6 bases). This CDR3 comprises 14 residues. Trimming took off 11 bases at V and 4 bases at J, with 15 bases between the two ends. CDR1 and CDR2 from the germline V gene are SNHLY and FYNNEI. The CDR3 DNA follows: TGTGCCTCTTATGGGACTTCCGGGGCCAACGTCCTGACTTTC. Amino acids: CASYGTSGANVLTF.

The chain combines TRBV11-2 with TRBJ1-1; D call uncertain. Germline V gene lookup returns CDR1 SGHAT and CDR2 FQNNGV. V gave up 1 base and J gave up 4 bases, with 16 bases separating them. This CDR3 spans 16 amino acids. Here the CDR3 reads CASSLGDSGLATEAFF. DNA for the CDR3: TGTGCCAGCAGCTTAGGTGATTCGGGTTTAGCCACTGAAGCTTTCTTT.

The rearrangement joins TRBV14 to TRBJ2-1; a weak D match, TRBD2 (5 bases). The germline V gene has CDR1 SGHDN and CDR2 FVKESK. The V and J ends lost 4 bases and 7 bases respectively, with 17 bases between them. This CDR3 is 15 amino acids long. The CDR3 nucleotides read TGTGCCAGCAGCCCATACCTCCCGGGGAAGAATGAGCAGTTCTTC. Protein product: CASSPYLPGKNEQFF.

This rearrangement joins TRBV27 to TRBJ2-7, with D possibly matching TRBD1 (6 bases). V was clipped by 6 bases and J by 4 bases, with 13 bases between them. This CDR3 has 13 amino acids. Germline assignment: CDR1 MNHEY and CDR2 SMNVEV (reference sequence). The CDR3, as DNA: TGTGCCAGCAGCCTGGTAGGGGGTTACGAGCAGTACTTC. Translating gives CASSLVGGYEQYF.

The V gene is TRBV7-2, the J gene TRBJ2-3, with 8 bases aligning to TRBD2. CDR1 and CDR2 from the germline V gene are SGHTA and FQGNSA. The CDR3 has 16 residues. V lost 3 bases to trimming and J lost 4 bases; unmatched junction nucleotides: 9. The CDR3 sequence: CASSLSVRGVPDTQYF. The CDR3 DNA reads as TGTGCCAGCAGCTTGAGCGTGCGGGGGGTCCCAGATACGCAGTATTTT.